This TCR beta chain was identified in a study of cytomegalovirus exposure and HLA in healthy donors. Study outcomes and limitations: Later analysis suggested links between common viral pathogens and several top significant clusters. It was confirmed in vitro that a few of the CMV-associated chains were specific for CMV antigens. Among TCR beta chains, those listed as cytomegalovirus-associated numbered over 150. No immune exposure information besides CMV serostatus was available.

This clone was seen a few times. Its specificity is unknown. Primers included in the PCR were 60 Vbeta and 13 Jbeta primers. TCRdb's copy holds only in-frame clones and misses some; the assay was immunoSEQ multiplex PCR. The sample comprises 90,000 to 150,000 clones, about 68% of which are singletons, and roughly 11% rests with the top ten. CDR3 length: 14 residues. Trimming shortened V by 10 bases and J by 0 bases, and 13 bases separated the two germline ends. Germline lookup yields CDR1 WNHNN and CDR2 SYGVQD (reference sequence). The clonotype was recovered from a woman between 45 and 65 years old in good health and CMV-seropositive. V and J are TRBV10-1 and TRBJ1-5; D might be TRBD1 (5 bases). The source material was PBMCs. As DNA, the CDR3 is TGCGCCAACAAATCGGGGGATAGCAATCAGCCCCAGCATTTT. Translating gives CANKSGDSNQPQHF.